These T cell receptor beta chains were read from a single sample in a study of control samples from healthy donors and cancer patients. Sequencing used immunoSEQ multiplex PCR; TCRdb keeps in-frame clones, though not all of them. The sample lists 170,000 or so clones, 80% to 95% occurring once. The specimen sequenced was blood. These receptors were taken from a man in his late teens or twenties in good health. The CDR3 runs from the conserved cysteine through the conserved F or W. The order of the fields is D gene, J gene, clone size, V gene, CDR3 protein, CDR3 DNA. A D gene is named only where the DNA matches it firmly. A row's size may be missing; if present it is once, few, many or a size class.

- | TRBJ2-2 | - | TRBV19 | CASSKHRETGELFF | TGTGCCAGTAGTAAACATAGGGAAACCGGGGAGCTGTTTTTT
- | TRBJ2-3 | - | TRBV6-2/TRBV6-3 | CASSYPQGSFTDTQYF | TGTGCCAGCAGTTACCCACAGGGTTCTTTCACAGATACGCAGTATTTT
TRBD1 | TRBJ1-4 | - | TRBV28 | CATRGVGEVSEKLFF | TGTGCCACCAGGGGGGTGGGGGAGGTTTCGGAAAAACTGTTTTTT
TRBD2 | TRBJ2-1 | once | TRBV4-1 | CASSQEGRGSYNEQFF | TGCGCCAGCAGCCAAGAGGGGCGGGGGTCCTACAATGAGCAGTTCTTC
- | TRBJ2-7 | - | TRBV2 | CASSGTGRPYEQYF | TGTGCCAGCAGTGGGACGGGACGTCCCTACGAGCAGTACTTC
- | TRBJ2-7 | - | TRBV7-9 | CASSSRQGNEQYF | TGTGCCAGCAGCTCTCGCCAGGGAAACGAGCAGTACTTC
TRBD1 | TRBJ2-1 | - | TRBV20-1 | CSASPRGYEGPYNEQFF | TGCAGTGCTAGTCCCAGGGGGTACGAAGGGCCCTACAATGAGCAGTTCTTC
TRBD1 | TRBJ1-6 | - | TRBV7-6 | CASSSGQGAQSPLHF | TGTGCCAGCAGCAGCGGACAGGGGGCTCAGTCACCCCTCCACTTT
- | TRBJ2-2 | once | TRBV5-6 | CASSLIGTGELFF | TGTGCCAGCAGCTTGATCGGTACCGGGGAGCTGTTTTTT
TRBD1 | TRBJ1-4 | - | TRBV9 | CASSQGDHNEKLFF | TGTGCCAGCAGCCAGGGGGACCATAATGAAAAACTGTTTTTT
- | TRBJ1-4 | - | TRBV28 | CASSYGNEKLFF | TGTGCCAGCAGTTATGGGAATGAAAAACTGTTTTTT
- | TRBJ1-1 | - | TRBV20-1 | CSATLGTEAFF | TGCAGTGCTACCCTAGGAACTGAAGCTTTCTTT
- | TRBJ1-3 | - | TRBV5-1 | CASSWDGLTGNTIYF | TGCGCCAGCAGCTGGGACGGACTTACTGGAAACACCATATATTTT
TRBD1 | TRBJ1-2 | - | TRBV25-1 | CASSQDRGLGYTF | TGTGCCAGCAGTCAGGACAGGGGGCTTGGCTACACCTTC
- | TRBJ1-6 | - | TRBV28 | CASSLDGRSSYNSPLHF | TGTGCCAGCAGTTTGGACGGAAGGAGCTCCTATAATTCACCCCTCCACTTT
- | TRBJ2-1 | - | TRBV24-1 | CATSTTYYNEQFF | TGTGCCACATCAACGACTTACTACAATGAGCAGTTCTTC
- | TRBJ1-5 | - | TRBV24-1 | CATSDRGKVDQPQHF | TGTGCCACCAGTGATAGGGGAAAGGTAGATCAGCCCCAGCATTTT
TRBD2 | TRBJ2-7 | - | TRBV19 | CASTPLGGTSGGCYEQYF | TGTGCCAGTACTCCCCTTGGGGGGACTAGCGGGGGGTGCTACGAGCAGTACTTC
- | TRBJ2-4 | - | TRBV6-1 | CASSEGASGVIAKNIQYF | TGTGCCAGCAGTGAAGGTGCCTCAGGGGTCATAGCCAAAAACATTCAGTACTTC
- | TRBJ1-2 | - | TRBV5-5 | CASSFRDSHGVYTF | TGTGCCAGCAGCTTCCGGGACTCTCACGGAGTCTACACCTTC
- | TRBJ1-2 | - | TRBV13 | CASRSDGDYGYTF | TGTGCCAGCAGATCGGACGGGGACTATGGCTACACCTTC
TRBD1 | TRBJ1-2 | - | TRBV6-1 | CASSEGDRGSGYTF | TGTGCCAGCAGTGAGGGGGACAGGGGAAGTGGCTACACCTTC
TRBD2 | TRBJ2-5 | - | TRBV2 | CASTTSGEVETQYF | TGTGCCAGCACCACTAGCGGGGAGGTTGAGACCCAGTACTTC
- | TRBJ1-3 | - | TRBV11-2 | CASSLGGSGNTIYF | TGTGCCAGCAGCTTAGGGGGCTCTGGAAACACCATATATTTT
TRBD2 | TRBJ2-2 | - | TRBV28 | CASSSGGANTGELFF | TGTGCCAGCAGTTCGGGGGGGGCGAACACCGGGGAGCTGTTTTTT
- | TRBJ2-1 | - | TRBV9 | CASSVEPITSSYNEQFF | TGTGCCAGCAGCGTAGAGCCCATTACTAGCTCCTACAATGAGCAGTTCTTC
- | TRBJ1-2 | once | TRBV9 | CASSLLPGGERYTF | TGTGCCAGCAGTCTCCTCCCGGGAGGGGAGCGCTACACCTTC
TRBD1 | TRBJ1-5 | - | TRBV24-1 | CATSPGTGEQPQHF | TGTGCCACCAGTCCCGGGACAGGAGAACAGCCCCAGCATTTT
- | TRBJ2-7 | - | TRBV6-5 | CATHRDPSYEQYF | TGTGCCACCCACCGGGACCCTTCCTACGAGCAGTACTTC
- | TRBJ2-4 | - | TRBV29-1 | CSVEGGAKNIQYF | TGCAGCGTTGAAGGCGGAGCCAAAAACATTCAGTACTTC
TRBD2 | TRBJ2-4 | - | TRBV5-5 | CASSFRVGGDGAKNIQYF | TGTGCCAGCAGCTTTAGAGTGGGGGGGGACGGGGCCAAAAACATTCAGTACTTC
TRBD2 | TRBJ2-7 | - | TRBV3-1/TRBV3-2 | CASSQDAGGYEQYF | TGTGCCAGCAGCCAAGACGCGGGGGGGTACGAGCAGTACTTC
- | TRBJ1-3 | - | TRBV5-1 | CASSLETSNTIYF | TGCGCCAGCAGCTTAGAGACATCTAACACCATATATTTT
- | TRBJ1-5 | - | TRBV6-1 | CASSELGDSNQPQHF | TGTGCCAGCAGTGAACTGGGAGATAGCAATCAGCCCCAGCATTTT
- | TRBJ1-5 | - | TRBV19 | CASSRGVFSGPSSYSNQPQHF | TGTGCCAGTAGTAGGGGGGTATTTTCGGGGCCGAGTTCGTATAGCAATCAGCCCCAGCATTTT
- | TRBJ1-1 | - | TRBV28 | CASSLAAREAFF | TGTGCCAGCAGTTTAGCGGCCAGAGAAGCTTTCTTT
TRBD1 | TRBJ1-6 | - | TRBV9 | CASSTRQGDSPLHF | TGTGCCAGCAGCACACGACAGGGTGATTCACCCCTCCACTTT
- | TRBJ2-6 | once | TRBV5-1 | CASRGRSSGANVLTF | TGCGCCAGCAGAGGGCGGAGCTCTGGGGCCAACGTCCTGACTTTC
- | TRBJ1-4 | - | TRBV30 | CAWKDFQGYREKLFF | TGTGCCTGGAAGGATTTCCAGGGATACCGTGAAAAACTGTTTTTT
TRBD1 | TRBJ1-4 | - | TRBV2 | CASSRDRGANEKLFF | TGTGCCAGCAGTCGGGACAGGGGAGCTAATGAAAAACTGTTTTTT
TRBD1 | TRBJ1-6 | - | TRBV7-2 | CASSTRQGNFNSPLHF | TGTGCCAGCAGCACTCGACAGGGAAATTTTAATTCACCCCTCCACTTT
- | TRBJ1-6 | - | TRBV27 | CASSFFPRLDNSPLHF | TGTGCCAGCAGTTTTTTTCCGCGGCTAGATAATTCACCCCTCCACTTT
- | TRBJ1-1 | - | TRBV28 | CASSFAGNTEAFF | TGTGCCAGCAGTTTTGCTGGGAACACTGAAGCTTTCTTT
- | TRBJ2-7 | - | TRBV2 | CASSEAVRTEQYF | TGTGCCAGCAGTGAAGCGGTAAGGACCGAGCAGTACTTC
- | TRBJ2-3 | - | TRBV5-5 | CASSLGGGSTDTQYF | TGTGCCAGCAGCTTGGGGGGAGGCAGCACAGATACGCAGTATTTT
- | TRBJ1-1 | - | TRBV12-3/TRBV12-4 | CASSPSNTEAFF | TGTGCCAGCAGTCCTTCCAACACTGAAGCTTTCTTT
- | TRBJ2-2 | - | TRBV2 | CASRTLNTGELFF | TGTGCCAGTCGGACTCTGAACACCGGGGAGCTGTTTTTT
- | TRBJ1-2 | - | TRBV7-9 | CASSLEAAIGGYTF | TGTGCCAGCAGCTTAGAGGCGGCTATAGGGGGCTACACCTTC
- | TRBJ1-1 | - | TRBV5-1 | CASSLDPGMNTEAFF | TGCGCCAGCAGCTTAGATCCGGGCATGAACACTGAAGCTTTCTTT
TRBD1 | TRBJ2-7 | - | TRBV18 | CASSPRTGAVYEQYF | TGTGCCAGCTCACCCAGGACAGGGGCCGTCTACGAGCAGTACTTC
TRBD2 | TRBJ2-1 | - | TRBV6-1 | CASSEYGGGSYNEQFF | TGTGCCAGCAGTGAATATGGCGGGGGCTCCTACAATGAGCAGTTCTTC
TRBD2 | TRBJ2-1 | - | TRBV10-3 | CAISSGLAGVSSYNEQFF | TGTGCCATCAGTTCAGGACTAGCGGGGGTCAGCTCCTACAATGAGCAGTTCTTC
- | TRBJ2-7 | - | TRBV14 | CASSLQGGEQYF | TGTGCCAGCAGCCTCCAGGGCGGCGAGCAGTACTTC
TRBD1 | TRBJ1-2 | - | TRBV28 | CASSRQGRGYTF | TGTGCCAGCAGCCGACAGGGGCGCGGCTACACCTTC
- | TRBJ1-1 | few | TRBV30 | CAWEREMNTEAFF | TGTGCCTGGGAGAGAGAGATGAACACTGAAGCTTTCTTT